The 30 T cell receptor beta chains below were found in one sample sequenced in a study of memory CD4+ T cells and cytomegalovirus serostatus. The protocol was immunoSEQ multiplex PCR, while the TCRdb copy is restricted to in-frame clones and leaves out a portion. The sample includes 50,000 to 70,000 clones, around 85% of them seen just once. The sort gate was single viable CD3+CD4+CD8-CD45RO+ cells for memory CD4+ T cells. The specimen was memory CD4+ T cells from blood. The receptors derive from an adult in good health and CMV-seronegative.

In regard to this clone: The identical CDR3 is also encoded by other nucleotide sequences in the sample. This sequence joins TRBV28 and TRBJ2-7; possible D gene TRBD1, 5 bases. This CDR3 is built from 12 residues. The V end was cut by 5 bases, the J end by 0 bases, with 5 bases between. The germline V gene encodes CDR1 MDHEN and CDR2 SYDVKM. In DNA, the CDR3 is TGTGCCAGCAGTAGGGGCTCCTACGAGCAGTACTTC. As protein: CASSRGSYEQYF.

A word on this clone: Different DNA sequences within this sample yield the same CDR3. The rearrangement joins TRBV18 to TRBJ1-3, with D maybe TRBD1 (6 bases). The CDR3 is made up of 15 amino acids. Per germline, CDR1 KGHSH and CDR2 LQKENI. V gave up 0 bases and J gave up 2 bases, with 8 bases separating them. CDR3: CASSPPGATGNTIYF. Written as DNA, the CDR3 is TGTGCCAGCTCACCACCGGGGGCAACTGGAAACACCATATATTTT.

The chain links TRBV19 to TRBJ2-3; D ambiguous. The CDR3 has 14 residues. Between the trimmed V and J ends, which lost 1 base and 6 bases, there was a span of 11 bases. Per germline, CDR1 LNHDA and CDR2 SQIVND (reference sequence). The CDR3 region is CASSIGRSSDTQYF. CDR3 in DNA: TGTGCCAGTAGTATAGGCAGGTCCTCCGATACGCAGTATTTT.

The chain joins TRBV4-1 to TRBJ2-2; 10 nucleotides align to TRBD2. The CDR3 runs to 16 residues. Losses at the gene ends were 4 bases for V and 7 bases for J; bases not matched to a gene: 9. Germline assignment: CDR1 MGHRA and CDR2 YSYEKL. For the CDR3, the DNA is TGCGCCAGCAGCCCCTCTAGCGGGGGTGGTATCGGGGAGCTGTTTTTT. Amino acid sequence: CASSPSSGGGIGELFF.

The chain carries TRBV6-6 and TRBJ2-7; D could derive from TRBD1 or TRBD2 (7 bases each). This CDR3 is built from 16 residues. V was cut by 5 bases and J by 3 bases, with 20 bases left in between. The V gene's germline CDR1 is MNHNY and CDR2 SVGAGI (reference sequence). The CDR3 DNA follows: TGTGCCAGCAGTCAGGGGGAGGGGGAAGGTGTCTACGAGCAGTACTTC. Its translation is CASSQGEGEGVYEQYF.

V usage is TRBV6-6 and J usage is TRBJ1-5, with D possibly TRBD1 on 6 matching bases. CDR1 and CDR2 from the germline V gene are MNHNY and SVGAGI (reference sequence). Trimming took off 2 bases at V and 3 bases at J, with 14 bases between the two ends. The CDR3 has 16 amino acids. DNA of the CDR3: TGTGCCAGCAGTTACGGTTCCAGGGGAGACAATCAGCCCCAGCATTTT. This sequence encodes CASSYGSRGDNQPQHF.

This chain connects TRBV5-1 to TRBJ2-1, with TRBD2 matching 10 bases. V gave up 4 bases and J gave up 4 bases; unmatched junction bases: 5. CDR1 and CDR2 from the germline V gene are SGHRS and YFSETQ. This CDR3 is 15 amino acids long. The CDR3 DNA reads as TGCGCCAGCAGCCCGGGACTAGCGCAGTACAATGAGCAGTTCTTC. This sequence encodes CASSPGLAQYNEQFF.

This clone occurred once. The V and J genes are TRBV7-3 and TRBJ2-2, with 15 bases matching TRBD2. CDR3 length: 18 residues. Losses at the gene ends were 5 bases for V and 4 bases for J; bases not matched to a gene: 8. Germline V CDR1 and CDR2: SGHTA, FQGTGA. Written as DNA, the CDR3 is TGTGCCAGCAGCCGAGGGACTAGCGGGAGGCGTATCACCGGGGAGCTGTTTTTT. Its translation: CASSRGTSGRRITGELFF.

This clone was counted between two and nine times. The V call is TRBV6-1, the J call TRBJ1-2, with a weak D call TRBD1 (6 bases). The CDR3 extends over 15 amino acids. Per the germline V gene, CDR1 is MNHNS and CDR2 is SASEGT. Trimming left V 3 bases short and J 7 bases short, with 18 bases between. The CDR3 nucleotides are TGTGCCAGCAGTGATCGGAGCTGGGGAGGGGGTGGCTACACCTTC. As protein: CASSDRSWGGGGYTF.

V and J are TRBV5-1 and TRBJ2-2; 11 bases are a match to TRBD2. The CDR3 spans 16 residues. Trimming removed 4 bases from V and 4 bases from J; junction bases left unmatched: 6. Per the germline V gene, CDR1 is SGHRS and CDR2 is YFSETQ. The CDR3 sequence: CASSILLAGVTGELFF. The CDR3 bases are TGCGCCAGCAGCATATTACTAGCGGGAGTCACCGGGGAGCTGTTTTTT. The whole variable domain, filled in from reference TRBV5-1 and TRBJ2-2, reads KAGVTQTPRYLIKTRGQQVTLSCSPISGHRSVSWYQQTPGQGLQFLFEYFSETQRNKGNFPGRFSGRQFSNSRSEMNVSTLELGDSALYLCASSILLAGVTGELFFGEGSRLTVL.

This chain connects TRBV7-9 to TRBJ2-7; D call uncertain. The germline gives CDR1 SEHNR, CDR2 FQNEAQ (reference sequence). V lost 2 bases, J lost 3 bases, and 8 bases lay in between. The CDR3 loop spans 13 amino acids. DNA of the CDR3: TGTGCCAGCAGCTTACGTCTGAACTACGAGCAGTACTTC. Translating it yields CASSLRLNYEQYF.

The V and J genes are TRBV15 and TRBJ1-5; weak D call: TRBD1 (6 bases). The CDR3 consists of 16 residues. V was pared by 0 bases and J by 3 bases, with 12 bases between. Germline V gene data show CDR1 as LNHNV and CDR2 as YYDKDF (reference sequence). In DNA form, the CDR3 reads TGTGCCACCAGCAGAGATGGGGGGGCCGACAATCAGCCCCAGCATTTT. Translating it yields CATSRDGGADNQPQHF.

The chain recombines TRBV6-6 with TRBJ2-3, with 8 bases lining up with TRBD2. The CDR3 length is 12 residues. The V and J ends lost 6 bases and 11 bases, in that order; junction bases with no gene match: 7. Germline V lookup: CDR1 MNHNY, CDR2 SVGAGI (reference sequence). Written as DNA, the CDR3 is TGTGCCAGCAGGCCGGGGGGGGGTGAGCAGTATTTT. Translating gives CASRPGGGEQYF.

The chain couples TRBV5-5 to TRBJ2-5; D possibly matches TRBD1 or TRBD2 (6 bases each). V was cut by 4 bases and J by 5 bases, with 12 bases left in between. The CDR3 covers 13 residues. The germline V gene encodes CDR1 SGHKS and CDR2 YYEKEE (reference sequence). The DNA of the CDR3 is TGTGCCAGCAGCCCGGGGGCCGGGGAGACCCAGTACTTC. Residues: CASSPGAGETQYF.

V usage is TRBV19 and J usage is TRBJ1-1; 7 bases align to TRBD1. CDR3 length equals 14 residues. CDR1 is LNHDA, CDR2 SQIVND, per germline (reference sequence). V shed 5 bases, J shed 3 bases, and the junction held 6 bases outside the gene matches. For the CDR3, the DNA is TGTGCCAGTAGTCGGACAGGTAGTTACACTGAAGCTTTCTTT. Translated: CASSRTGSYTEAFF.

The chain recombines TRBV6-7 with TRBJ1-3, with D perhaps matching TRBD1 (5 bases). TRBV6-7 is recorded as an ORF, its role being uncertain. The V gene lost 9 bases and the J gene lost 0 bases, with 18 bases spanning the gap. This CDR3 has 16 residues. CDR3 DNA: TGTGCCAGGGGACTGGGGGGGGGAGACTCTGGAAACACCATATATTTT. Translating it yields CARGLGGGDSGNTIYF.

The J gene is TRBJ2-1, the V gene TRBV27; the D gene could be TRBD1 or TRBD2 (5 bases each). The germline CDR1 and CDR2 sequences are MNHEY and SMNVEV (reference sequence). This CDR3 has 10 residues. V lost 11 bases and J 10 bases, leaving 12 bases between the germline ends. CDR3: CAAGRGEQFF. The CDR3 nucleotides read TGTGCCGCCGGCCGGGGCGAGCAGTTCTTC.

This clone was seen more than once but under ten times. V and J are TRBV9 and TRBJ1-2; 9 bases align to TRBD1. V was pared by 4 bases and J by 5 bases, with 12 bases of the junction left unmatched. CDR1 is SGDLS, CDR2 YYNGEE, per germline. The CDR3 spans 16 residues. The CDR3 spells CASSTPGQGLYYGYTF. The CDR3 DNA is TGTGCCAGCAGCACACCGGGACAGGGACTCTATTATGGCTACACCTTC.

The chain is built from TRBV5-1 and TRBJ2-7; D could derive from TRBD1 or TRBD2 (5 bases each). This CDR3 comprises 15 residues. Trimming removed 4 bases at V and 2 bases at J, with 16 bases between. Germline V lookup: CDR1 SGHRS, CDR2 YFSETQ. This chain's CDR3 is CASSPEGSGAYEQYF. For the CDR3, the DNA is TGCGCCAGCAGCCCCGAGGGGTCCGGGGCCTACGAGCAGTACTTC.

The chain joins TRBV11-1 to TRBJ2-5; 9 positions agree with TRBD2. The CDR3 totals 18 residues. Per germline, CDR1 SGHAT and CDR2 FQDESV (reference sequence). V lost 1 base to trimming and J lost 3 bases; unmatched junction nucleotides: 12. CDR3 amino acids: CASSLGASGTPGEETQYF. CDR3 nucleotide sequence: TGTGCCAGCAGCTTAGGGGCTAGCGGGACCCCCGGTGAAGAGACCCAGTACTTC.

The chain couples TRBV28 to TRBJ1-5; D ambiguous. Germline loops: CDR1 MDHEN, CDR2 SYDVKM. Trimming cost V 2 bases and J 3 bases, with 5 bases left between them. The CDR3 sequence is 13 residues long. CDR3 DNA: TGTGCCAGCAGTTTAGTAGCCAATCAGCCCCAGCATTTT. Translating it yields CASSLVANQPQHF.

This chain links TRBV5-6 with TRBJ2-5; 8 nucleotides match TRBD1. This CDR3 is 16 amino acids long. Trimming took 4 bases from V and 4 from J; bases not matched to a gene: 12. The germline V gene has CDR1 SGHDT and CDR2 YYEEEE. The CDR3, as DNA: TGTGCCAGCAGCCCTGGACAGGGCCGATGGTTAGAGACCCAGTACTTC. It is translated as CASSPGQGRWLETQYF.

On this clone: The junction shows a germline mismatch at one end, possibly a read error. V is TRBV7-3 and J is TRBJ2-5; D call uncertain. Germline CDR1 is SGHTA and CDR2 is FQGTGA. The CDR3 has 13 residues. In nucleotides, the CDR3 is TGTGCCAGCAGCATAACGCCGGGAGAGACCCAGTACTTC. It specifies CASSITPGETQYF. Based on the CDR3 plus reference TRBV7-3 and TRBJ2-5, the full variable domain is GAGVSQTPSNKVTEKGKYVELRCDPISGHTALYWYRQSLGQGPEFLIYFQGTGAADDSGLPNDRFFAVRPEGSVSTLKIQRTERGDSAVYLCASSITPGETQYFGPGTRLLVL.

This clone was seen only once. The chain is built from TRBV19 and TRBJ2-5, with a tentative D call TRBD2 (6 bases). The V end was cut by 7 bases, the J end by 5 bases, with 20 bases between. The V gene's germline CDR1 is LNHDA and CDR2 SQIVND (reference sequence). The CDR3 runs to 15 residues. The CDR3 nucleotides read TGTGCCAGTACCCCGCGGAGTGCTAGCGAGGAGACCCAGTACTTC. Translating gives CASTPRSASEETQYF.

This clone has just one count. The V and J genes are TRBV29-1 and TRBJ2-3; D not certain. The CDR3 has 16 amino acids. The ends were cut back, 1 base at V and 0 bases at J, with 14 bases in the middle. CDR1 and CDR2 from the germline V gene are SQVTM and ANQGSEA. CDR3 in amino acids: CSVEGGEGFSTDTQYF. For the CDR3, the DNA is TGCAGCGTTGAAGGCGGTGAAGGGTTTAGCACAGATACGCAGTATTTT.

The chain joins TRBV7-8 to TRBJ2-3; TRBD1 aligns across 9 bases. This CDR3 has 16 residues. CDR1 is SGHVS and CDR2 is FQNEAQ in the germline V gene. Trimming cost V 5 bases and J 2 bases; bases outside gene matches: 8. CDR3 protein: CASSKQGARNTDTQYF. The DNA of the CDR3 is TGTGCCAGCAGCAAACAGGGGGCAAGGAACACAGATACGCAGTATTTT.

This clone showed up just a few times. The V and J genes are TRBV5-4 and TRBJ2-3, with a tentative D call TRBD1 (5 bases). The CDR3 consists of 15 residues. Germline CDR1 reads SGHNT; CDR2 reads YYREEE (reference sequence). Trimming left V 1 base short and J 2 bases short, with 11 bases between. The CDR3 DNA sequence: TGTGCCAGCAGCTTGAGGGGCAGTACCACAGATACGCAGTATTTT. Encoded protein: CASSLRGSTTDTQYF. The full variable domain, rest sourced from reference TRBV5-4 and TRBJ2-3, is ETGVTQSPTHLIKTRGQQVTLRCSSQSGHNTVSWYQQALGQGPQFIFQYYREEENGRGNFPPRFSGLQFPNYSSELNVNALELDDSALYLCASSLRGSTTDTQYFGPGTRLTVL.

The chain recombines TRBV19 with TRBJ1-3; D ambiguous. The V gene lost 2 bases and the J gene lost 2 bases, with 13 bases spanning the gap. CDR1 and CDR2 (germline): LNHDA, SQIVND (reference sequence). This CDR3 has 16 residues. The DNA of the CDR3 is TGTGCCAGTAGTATACCGGGCTCGGTCACTGGAAACACCATATATTTT. Amino acids: CASSIPGSVTGNTIYF.

The chain employs TRBV6-1 and TRBJ1-2; D is undetermined. V was shortened by 2 bases and J by 0 bases, with 4 bases between the two germline ends. There are 13 residues in the CDR3. Germline CDR1 and CDR2: MNHNS and SASEGT. The DNA of the CDR3 is TGTGCCAGCAGTGAAAACCCTAACTATGGCTACACCTTC. It translates to CASSENPNYGYTF.

The genes are TRBV5-1 and TRBJ2-5, with 9 nucleotides matching TRBD2. V trimming: 2 bases; J trimming: 5 bases; junction bases outside the gene matches: 4. Germline V gene data show CDR1 as SGHRS and CDR2 as YFSETQ. This CDR3 is built from 14 residues. CDR3: CASSFSGRGETQYF. The CDR3 bases are TGCGCCAGCAGCTTTAGCGGGAGAGGGGAGACCCAGTACTTC.